The 5 T cell receptor beta chains given below trace back to one sample, sequenced in a study of glioma-infiltrating T cells after dendritic cell vaccination. As for time point: after dendritic cell vaccination, including at tumor progression/relapse. Generated by immunoSEQ multiplex PCR, the TCRdb table keeps only in-frame clones and is missing some. There are tens of thousands of clones in the sample; about 85% occur only once, and about 8.5% lies in the top ten. The sequences come from blood, collected after dendritic cell vaccination. These receptors originate from a human donor with glioblastoma.

This rearrangement joins TRBV2 to TRBJ2-5; TRBD1 aligns across 8 bases. V shed 3 bases and J 1 base; nucleotides not matched to a gene: 1. This CDR3 is built from 14 residues. Germline V gene lookup returns CDR1 SNHLY and CDR2 FYNNEI. The chain's CDR3 is CASSEQGAQETQYF. The CDR3 DNA reads as TGTGCCAGCAGTGAGCAGGGGGCCCAAGAGACCCAGTACTTC. Full variable domain (outside the CDR3, taken from reference TRBV2 and TRBJ2-5): EPEVTQTPSHQVTQMGQEVILRCVPISNHLYFYWYRQILGQKVEFLVSFYNNEISEKSEIFDDQFSVERPDGSNFTLKIRSTKLEDSAMYFCASSEQGAQETQYFGPGTRLLVL.

The rearrangement links TRBV27 to TRBJ1-4, with D hard to call. This CDR3 is built from 15 residues. V dropped 6 bases and J dropped 7 bases, with 18 bases sitting between them. Germline assignment: CDR1 MNHEY and CDR2 SMNVEV (reference sequence). The CDR3 spells CASSSWSAGSEKLFF. CDR3 nucleotide sequence: TGTGCCAGCAGCTCCTGGTCAGCGGGCTCTGAAAAACTGTTTTTT.

The CDR3 spells CAWTTPGQGSHGYTF. For the CDR3, the DNA is TGTGCCTGGACTACTCCGGGACAGGGGAGTCATGGCTACACCTTC. The V gene is TRBV30, the J gene TRBJ1-2, with 10 bases that match TRBD1. With 4 bases clipped from V and 6 bases from J, the junction kept 11 bases outside the gene matches. Germline CDR1 and CDR2: GTSNPN and SVGIG (reference sequence). The CDR3 extends over 15 amino acids.

This clone was counted between two and nine times. J is TRBJ2-7 and V is TRBV5-6, with 11 bases matching TRBD2. Germline V gene lookup returns CDR1 SGHDT and CDR2 YYEEEE. Unmatched junction bases numbered 13, after V lost 4 bases and J lost 4 bases. CDR3 length: 17 residues. CDR3 in amino acids: CASSNPRELAGGYEQYF. The CDR3 coding sequence is TGTGCCAGCAGCAACCCCCGAGAGCTAGCGGGGGGATACGAGCAGTACTTC.

This clone is a singleton in its sample. This chain uses TRBV13 with TRBJ2-5; TRBD2 agrees at 13 bases. CDR3 length: 17 residues. Germline V lookup: CDR1 PRHDT, CDR2 FYEKMQ (reference sequence). V shed 6 bases and J 7 bases; nucleotides not matched to a gene: 14. The CDR3 protein is CASSFSPGLAGPPTQYF. The CDR3 coding sequence is TGTGCCAGCAGTTTCTCCCCGGGACTAGCGGGACCGCCGACCCAGTACTTC. Supplemented by reference TRBV13 and TRBJ2-5, the full variable domain reads AAGVIQSPRHLIKEKRETATLKCYPIPRHDTVYWYQQGPGQDPQFLISFYEKMQSDKGSIPDRFSAQQFSDYHSELNMSSLELGDSALYFCASSFSPGLAGPPTQYFGPGTRLLVL.